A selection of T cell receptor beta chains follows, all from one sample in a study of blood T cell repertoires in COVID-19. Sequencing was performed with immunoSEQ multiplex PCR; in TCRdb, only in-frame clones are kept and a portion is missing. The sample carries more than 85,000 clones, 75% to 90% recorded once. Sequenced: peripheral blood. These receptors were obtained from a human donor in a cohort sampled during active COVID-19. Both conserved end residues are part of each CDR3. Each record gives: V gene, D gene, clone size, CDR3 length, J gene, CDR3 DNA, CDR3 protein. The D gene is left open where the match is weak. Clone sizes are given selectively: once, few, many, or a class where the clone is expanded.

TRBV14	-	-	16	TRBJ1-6	TGTGCCAGCAGCCAAGACCCCCAGTTCCCAAATTCACCCCTCCACTTT	CASSQDPQFPNSPLHF
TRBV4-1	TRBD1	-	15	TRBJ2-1	TGCGCCAGCAGCCAAGACCCAGGGGGATACAATGAGCAGTTCTTC	CASSQDPGGYNEQFF
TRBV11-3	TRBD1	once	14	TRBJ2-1	TGTGCCAGCAGCTCTGGACAGGGTGGAGGTGAGCAGTTCTTC	CASSSGQGGGEQFF
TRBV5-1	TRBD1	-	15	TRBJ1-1	TGCGCCAGCAGCCCAGGGGGCAGCATGAACACTGAAGCTTTCTTT	CASSPGGSMNTEAFF
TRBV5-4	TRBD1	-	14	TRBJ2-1	TGTGCCAGCAGCTTGCGGGACAGCGACAATGAGCAGTTCTTC	CASSLRDSDNEQFF
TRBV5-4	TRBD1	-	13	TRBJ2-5	TGTGCCAGCACTCGGGGACAGCAAGAGACCCAGTACTTC	CASTRGQQETQYF
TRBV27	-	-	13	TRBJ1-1	TGTGCCAGCAGTCTCAGGGAGAACACTGAAGCTTTCTTT	CASSLRENTEAFF
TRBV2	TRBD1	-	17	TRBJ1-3	TGTGCCAGCACCGAACTCAGGACAGGGCCCTCTGGAAACACCATATATTTT	CASTELRTGPSGNTIYF
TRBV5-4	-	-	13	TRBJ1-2	TGTGCCAGCAGCTCCGGACTAAACTATGGCTACACCTTC	CASSSGLNYGYTF
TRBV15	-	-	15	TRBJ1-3	TGTGCCACCAGCAGAGAATCCTTCTCTGGAAACACCATATATTTT	CATSRESFSGNTIYF
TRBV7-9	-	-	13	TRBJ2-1	TGTGCCAGCAGCGCTCGGGTTGGCGGTGAGCAGTTCTTC	CASSARVGGEQFF
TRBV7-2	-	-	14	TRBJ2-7	TGTGCCAGCAGCCTCAGGGGGCGCGGGGGCGAGCAGTACTTC	CASSLRGRGGEQYF
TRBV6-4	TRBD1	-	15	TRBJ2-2	TGTGCCAGCAGTGAGGACAGGGGGAACACCGGGGAGCTGTTTTTT	CASSEDRGNTGELFF
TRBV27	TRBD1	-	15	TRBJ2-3	TGTGCCAGCAGTACACGGACAGGGGTGACAGATACGCAGTATTTT	CASSTRTGVTDTQYF
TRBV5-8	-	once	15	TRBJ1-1	TGTGCCAGCAGCGAAAACTCCGGGACACCCGTCAGGGCTTTCTTT	CASSENSGTPVRAFF
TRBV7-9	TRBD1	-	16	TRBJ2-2	TGTGCCAGCAGCTCTCCAGGGGACAGACAGACCGGGGAGCTGTTTTTT	CASSSPGDRQTGELFF
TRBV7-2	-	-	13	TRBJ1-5	TGTGCCAGCAGCTTCAATCCCAATCAGCCCCAGCATTTT	CASSFNPNQPQHF
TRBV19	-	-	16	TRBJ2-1	TGTGCCAGTAGTATAACTGACACCCGGCCCTACAATGAGCAGTTCTTC	CASSITDTRPYNEQFF
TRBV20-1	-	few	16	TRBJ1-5	TGCAGTGCTAGTTGGGGCAGGATGGGGCTAAATCAGCCCCAGCATTTT	CSASWGRMGLNQPQHF
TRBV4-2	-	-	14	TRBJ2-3	TGTGCCAGCAGCCACCCCGACCCAGGAGATACGCAGTATTTT	CASSHPDPGDTQYF
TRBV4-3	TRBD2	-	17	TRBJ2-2	TGCGCCAGCAGCCCCCGCCCACGGGGGGAGCTCACCGGGGAGCTGTTTTTT	CASSPRPRGELTGELFF
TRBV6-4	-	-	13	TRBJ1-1	TGTGCCAGCAGTGAGGCGCGGTACACTGAAGCTTTCTTT	CASSEARYTEAFF
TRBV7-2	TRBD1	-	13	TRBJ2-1	TGTGCCAGCAGGCCTCGGACAGGGGATGAGCAGTTCTTC	CASRPRTGDEQFF
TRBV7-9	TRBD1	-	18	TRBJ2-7	TGTGCCAGCAGCTCTATCCGCTCCGGGACAGGGATCTACTACGAGCAGTACTTC	CASSSIRSGTGIYYEQYF
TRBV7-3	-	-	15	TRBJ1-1	TGTGCCAGCAGCTTAGATGGGAGCGCAGGGGTTGAAGCTTTCTTT	CASSLDGSAGVEAFF
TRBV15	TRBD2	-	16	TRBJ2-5	TGTGCCACCAGCGCCCGGACTAGCGGGGGGAGGGAGACCCAGTACTTC	CATSARTSGGRETQYF
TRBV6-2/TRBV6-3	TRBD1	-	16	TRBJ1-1	TGTGCCAGCAGCCGATGGACAGGGGGCGCGAGCACTGAAGCTTTCTTT	CASSRWTGGASTEAFF
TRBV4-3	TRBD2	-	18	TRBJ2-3	TGCGCCAGCAGCCAAGAAGAGACTAGCGGGGGGCGGACAGATACGCAGTATTTT	CASSQEETSGGRTDTQYF
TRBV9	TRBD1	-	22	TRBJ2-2	TGTGCCAGCAGCCCAAGCGCTTCGGTGGACAGACAGGGGCGAGGGTACACCGGGGAGCTGTTTTTT	CASSPSASVDRQGRGYTGELFF
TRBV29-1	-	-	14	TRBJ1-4	TGCAGCGTTGAGAGGGGGGGAGGTAATGAAAAACTGTTTTTT	CSVERGGGNEKLFF
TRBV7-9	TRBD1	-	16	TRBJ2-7	TGTGCCAGCAGCTACCCTGGGGGGACAGGGAGATACGAGCAGTACTTC	CASSYPGGTGRYEQYF
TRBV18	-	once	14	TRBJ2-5	TGTGCCAGCTCCCCAACGGGGGTGCAAGAGACCCAGTACTTC	CASSPTGVQETQYF
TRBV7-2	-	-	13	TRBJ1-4	TGTGCCAGCAGCTCCCACAGGGATGAAAAACTGTTTTTT	CASSSHRDEKLFF
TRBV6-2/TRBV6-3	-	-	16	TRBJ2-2	TGTGCCAGCAGCCCACTAGGAGCGGGGAACACCGGGGAGCTGTTTTTT	CASSPLGAGNTGELFF
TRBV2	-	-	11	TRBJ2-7	TGTGCCAGCAGTGCCGCCTACGAGCAGTACTTC	CASSAAYEQYF
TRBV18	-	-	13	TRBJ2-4	TGTGCCAGCTCGCAGGGGATCTGGGACATTCAGTACTTC	CASSQGIWDIQYF
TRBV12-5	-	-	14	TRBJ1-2	TGTGCTAGTGGTCTCGGTCGGGGGTTTAATGGCTACACCTTC	CASGLGRGFNGYTF
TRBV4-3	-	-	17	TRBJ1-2	TGCGCCAGCAGCCAAGCGACCTGGGGGGGTCGTATCTATGGCTACACCTTC	CASSQATWGGRIYGYTF
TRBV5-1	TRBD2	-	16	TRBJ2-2	TGCGCCAGCAGCTGGCGCCTAGCGGGAAACACCGGGGAGCTGTTTTTT	CASSWRLAGNTGELFF
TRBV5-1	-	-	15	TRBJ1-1	TGCGCCAGCAGCTTACTCGGGGGTACGGACACTGAAGCTTTCTTT	CASSLLGGTDTEAFF